These T cell receptor beta chains were read from a single sample in a study of blood T cells in healthy people across ages. TCRdb recomputed calls from the 5' RACE reads with MiXCR, one row per CDR3 protein. The table lists about 900,000 distinct CDR3 sequences, around 68% of them singletons. The source material was blood. The receptor set was obtained from a man under 40 in good health. The CDR3 runs from the conserved cysteine through the conserved F or W. D genes are given only for firm matches. Clone size is given for some rows only: seen once, a few or many times, or a class if the clone is expanded.

TRBV10-3	few	15	TRBJ2-7	TRBD1	CAISGGQGDSYEQYF	TGTGCCATCAGTGGGGGACAGGGGGATTCCTACGAGCAGTACTTC
TRBV3-1	.	15	TRBJ2-7	TRBD2	CTSSPGTSGGYEQYF	TGTACCAGCAGCCCGGGGACTAGTGGGGGCTACGAGCAGTACTTC
TRBV5-1	.	12	TRBJ2-1	.	CASSSGRNEQFF	TGTGCCAGCAGTTCAGGGCGCAATGAGCAGTTCTTC
TRBV15	.	17	TRBJ2-1	.	CATSREKGRASYNEQFF	TGTGCCACCAGCAGAGAAAAAGGGCGAGCCTCCTACAATGAGCAGTTCTTC
TRBV14	.	17	TRBJ1-4	.	CASSLIGSQGTGEKLFF	TGTGCCAGCAGCCTCATCGGGTCACAGGGCACGGGAGAAAAACTGTTTTTT
TRBV15	once	15	TRBJ1-2	.	CATSPPPYGSRGYTF	TGTGCCACCAGCCCCCCCCCTTACGGGTCGAGGGGCTACACCTTC
TRBV15	.	16	TRBJ1-2	.	CATSRDWGMRGYGYTF	TGTGCCACCAGCAGAGATTGGGGGATGCGGGGCTATGGCTACACCTTC
TRBV2	few	14	TRBJ2-1	.	CASSEPGPEWEQFF	TGTGCCAGCAGTGAACCAGGCCCTGAGTGGGAGCAGTTCTTC
TRBV7-9	.	14	TRBJ1-1	.	CASSSFAPTTEAFF	TGTGCCAGCAGCTCCTTCGCGCCGACCACTGAAGCTTTCTTT
TRBV7-8	.	16	TRBJ2-5	TRBD2	CASVSLPGLGQETQYF	TGTGCCAGCGTATCGCTACCGGGACTAGGTCAAGAGACCCAGTACTTC
TRBV5-6	.	17	TRBJ2-3	TRBD1	CATSPDKYRGQRDTQYF	TGTGCCACCTCGCCGGACAAATACAGGGGGCAAAGAGATACGCAGTATTTT
TRBV7-8	few	17	TRBJ2-7	TRBD1	CASRQFPGQVTDYEQYF	TGTGCCAGCAGACAATTTCCGGGACAGGTGACAGACTACGAGCAGTACTTC
TRBV6-1	.	13	TRBJ2-1	TRBD1	CASSKTGENEQFF	TGTGCCAGCAGTAAGACAGGGGAGAATGAGCAGTTCTTC
TRBV3-1	.	14	TRBJ2-7	TRBD1	CASSPTGLGYEQYF	TGTGCCAGCAGCCCGACAGGGTTGGGCTACGAGCAGTACTTC
TRBV7-9	.	14	TRBJ1-2	.	CASSLAWDQKGYTF	TGTGCCAGCAGCTTGGCCTGGGACCAGAAAGGCTACACCTTC
TRBV4-2	.	16	TRBJ2-3	TRBD2	CASSQVAGGPTDTQYF	TGTGCCAGCAGCCAAGTAGCGGGGGGACCCACAGATACGCAGTATTTT